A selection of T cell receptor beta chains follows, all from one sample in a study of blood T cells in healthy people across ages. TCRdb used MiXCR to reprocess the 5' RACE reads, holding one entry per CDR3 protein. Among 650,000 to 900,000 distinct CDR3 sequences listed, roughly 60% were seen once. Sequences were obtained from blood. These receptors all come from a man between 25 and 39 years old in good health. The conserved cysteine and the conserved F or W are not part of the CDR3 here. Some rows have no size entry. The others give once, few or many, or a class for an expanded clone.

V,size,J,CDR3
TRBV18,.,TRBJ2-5,ASSPRPGQGANQETQY
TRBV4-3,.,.,ASSQHTGAYNEQY
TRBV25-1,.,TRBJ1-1,ASSEYSGSEAF
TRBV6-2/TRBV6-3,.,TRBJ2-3,ASSYEFGTPSVTDTQY
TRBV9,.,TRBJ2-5,ASSVAFQETQY
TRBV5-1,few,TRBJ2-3,ASSPALNTDTQY
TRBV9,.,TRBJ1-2,ASSAYGTANGGYT
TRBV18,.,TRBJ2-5,ASSPNGQGYQETQY
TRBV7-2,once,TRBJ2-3,ASQAGSGSASTDTQY
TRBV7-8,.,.,ASSLVHYSAETQY
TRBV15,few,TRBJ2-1,AAAGAYDYNEQF
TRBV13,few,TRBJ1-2,ASSFPVVPSNYGYT
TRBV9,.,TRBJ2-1,ASSDVRGSSYNEQF
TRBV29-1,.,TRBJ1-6,SVGISYNSPLH
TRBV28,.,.,ASRGGGKHEQY
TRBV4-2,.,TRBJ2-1,ASSQAMGTNLDEQF
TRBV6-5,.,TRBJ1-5,ASSYSANQPQH
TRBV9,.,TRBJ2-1,ASSVAGWAENEQF
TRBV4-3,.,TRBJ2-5,ASSQGWGGQETQY
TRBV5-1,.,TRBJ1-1,ASQAGQGVDTEAF
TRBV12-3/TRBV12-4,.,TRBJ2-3,ASAPRPDTQY
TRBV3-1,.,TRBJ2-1,ASSPDGNPYNEQF
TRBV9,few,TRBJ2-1,ASSVGLALNEQF
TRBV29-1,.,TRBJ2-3,SVEPSGGRDEQY
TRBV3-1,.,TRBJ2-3,ASSQVSGGLPTDTQY
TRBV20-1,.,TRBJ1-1,SALRWDRDTEAF
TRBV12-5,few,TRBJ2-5,ASGSPGPLETQY
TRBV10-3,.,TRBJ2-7,AVSESASGAYEQY
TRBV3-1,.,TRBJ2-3,ASSQDPGVYTDTQY
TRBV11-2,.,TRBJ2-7,ASSLVRRIDEQY
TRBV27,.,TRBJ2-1,ASSWMGQGNNEQF
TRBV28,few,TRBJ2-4,ASSFSGGAKNIQY
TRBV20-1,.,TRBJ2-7,SAREAGSSYEQY
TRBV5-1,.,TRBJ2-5,ASSKQGSPGVETQY
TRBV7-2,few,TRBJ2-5,ASSSSTSGVWETQY
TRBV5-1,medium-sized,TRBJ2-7,ASSLGYEQY
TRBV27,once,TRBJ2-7,ASSFGVNPYEQY
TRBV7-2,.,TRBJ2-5,ASSLWAGRQETQY
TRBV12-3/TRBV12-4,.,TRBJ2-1,ASSLGRAVKDNEQF
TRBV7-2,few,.,ASSISGEQY
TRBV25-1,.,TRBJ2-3,ASSLSGGWDTDTQY
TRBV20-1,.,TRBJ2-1,GAREFVTSGYNEQF
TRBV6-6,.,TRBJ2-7,ASSYTGTPAYEQY
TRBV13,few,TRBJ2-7,ASSLLGQGDYEQY
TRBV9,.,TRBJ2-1,ASSVVSGLPGEQF
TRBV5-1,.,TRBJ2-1,ASSLNGPSEQF
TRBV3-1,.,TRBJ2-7,ASGLLAGSYEQY
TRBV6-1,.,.,ASSERGNEQY
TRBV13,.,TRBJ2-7,ASSLGGGLGLDEQY
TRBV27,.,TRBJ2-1,ASSLGGEVEQF
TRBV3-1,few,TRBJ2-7,ASSQGAGAYEQY